This TCR beta chain stems from a study of blood T cell repertoires in COVID-19. For the study at large: The United States, Italy and Spain supplied acute and convalescent COVID-19 samples.

Recruitment covered some 25 US areas and drew participants whose ages spanned roughly 18 to 95 years. The study assigned cohorts using participant-reported clinical history. Authors' analysis steps: The authors estimated nucleated cell counts from reference gene primer amplification. The table came from immunoSEQ multiplex PCR; TCRdb's copy has only in-frame clones and leaves some out. Clonal size and the V and J genes are those of that table, whereas D and trimming came from the DNA. The table has roughly 280,000 clones, about 87% seen once; the top ten hold approximately 4%. Germline values: CDR1 SEHNR, CDR2 FQNEAQ (reference sequence). The CDR3 sequence is 15 residues long. V was shortened by 3 bases and J by 3 bases, with 12 bases between the two germline ends.

The sequenced sample consisted of PBMCs or T cells enriched from blood (not recorded which). The receptor's source is a woman in her 30s with acute COVID-19. This rearrangement joins TRBV7-9 to TRBJ1-5; TRBD1 is a possible D gene (6 bases). In DNA form, the CDR3 reads TGTGCCAGCAGCTTTGGTGCAGGGGACAATCAGCCCCAGCATTTT. It translates to CASSFGAGDNQPQHF.